The T cell receptor beta chain under discussion was sequenced for a study of blood T cell repertoires in COVID-19. For the study at large: From the United States, Italy and Spain came samples of acute and convalescent COVID-19. From T cells, B-cell-depleted T cells, or PBMCs came the material, which was cDNA or gDNA.

Methods used by the authors: Estimated nucleated cell counts came from reference gene primer amplification. The repertoire was sequenced with immunoSEQ multiplex PCR; TCRdb's copy has only in-frame clones and lacks some. Clone size and the V and J calls come from that table; the DNA yielded D and trimming. Among hundreds of thousands of clones listed, more than 75% were seen once. Patients of the Seattle cohort, enrolled during active infection, were followed longitudinally. From germline, CDR1 is SQVTM and CDR2 ANQGSEA. With V trimmed by 2 bases and J by 4 bases, 8 bases remained unmatched. CDR3 size: 18 residues.

The J gene is TRBJ2-2, the V gene TRBV29-1; 15 bases line up with TRBD2. Material: peripheral blood. This TCR was sampled from a woman aged 50 to 60 with COVID-19, enrolled during active disease. CDR3 nucleotides: TGCAGCGTTGAACGTGGACTAGCGGGAGGGCCCGGCACCGGGGAGCTGTTTTTT. Protein sequence: CSVERGLAGGPGTGELFF.